This is a list of T cell receptor beta chains from one sample in a study of shared clonotypes between healthy human individuals. The repertoire was sequenced with immunoSEQ multiplex PCR; TCRdb's copy has only in-frame clones and lacks some. The data contain about 1 million clones, about 75% of them singletons. The sequenced sample was memory CD4+ T cells sorted from blood. The receptors derive from a man younger than 30 in good health. The CDR3 runs from the conserved cysteine through the conserved F or W. A D gene is named only where the DNA matches it firmly. The size field is filled for only some rows; it gives once, few, many or a size class.

J: TRBJ1-2; V: TRBV5-6; D: .; size: .; CDR3: CASSLPGRSSTF; DNA: TGTGCCAGCAGCTTACCGGGACGCTCCTCTACCTTC
J: TRBJ2-7; V: TRBV27; D: .; size: .; CDR3: CASSPPAARGNPYEQYF; DNA: TGTGCCAGCAGTCCCCCGGCCGCGCGGGGTAACCCCTACGAGCAGTACTTC
J: TRBJ2-5; V: TRBV7-8; D: TRBD1; size: .; CDR3: CASSLEWRRQGAREETQYF; DNA: TGTGCCAGCAGCTTAGAGTGGAGAAGACAGGGGGCTCGGGAAGAGACCCAGTACTTC
J: TRBJ1-6; V: TRBV5-1; D: TRBD1; size: .; CDR3: CASSSGTVNSPLHF; DNA: TGCGCCAGCAGCTCCGGGACAGTCAATTCACCCCTCCACTTT
J: TRBJ2-7; V: TRBV28; D: TRBD1; size: .; CDR3: CASSPRTGLDEQYF; DNA: TGTGCCAGCAGTCCTCGGACAGGGCTGGACGAGCAGTACTTC
J: TRBJ1-1; V: TRBV10-2; D: .; size: .; CDR3: CATQVQERTEAFF; DNA: TGCGCCACCCAGGTTCAAGAAAGGACTGAAGCTTTCTTT
J: TRBJ2-7; V: TRBV11-2; D: .; size: .; CDR3: CASSLGVHEQYF; DNA: TGTGCCAGCAGCTTAGGCGTCCACGAGCAGTACTTC
J: TRBJ2-2; V: TRBV21-1; D: .; size: .; CDR3: CASSLHRQQERTGELFF; DNA: TGTGCCAGCAGCCTACACCGACAGCAGGAGAGGACCGGGGAGCTGTTTTTT
J: TRBJ1-4; V: TRBV7-8; D: .; size: .; CDR3: CASSLGRTNEKLFF; DNA: TGTGCCAGCAGCTTAGGGCGGACTAATGAAAAACTGTTTTTT
J: TRBJ2-5; V: TRBV7-2; D: .; size: .; CDR3: CASSRQRTDETQYF; DNA: TGTGCCAGCAGCCGACAGAGGACGGACGAGACCCAGTACTTC
J: TRBJ1-3; V: TRBV7-9; D: TRBD1; size: .; CDR3: CASSLQGQVFGNTIYF; DNA: TGTGCCAGCAGCTTACAAGGACAGGTCTTCGGAAACACCATATATTTT
J: TRBJ2-3; V: TRBV28; D: .; size: once; CDR3: CASSFLVADTQYF; DNA: TGTGCCAGCAGTTTCCTAGTGGCAGATACGCAGTATTTT
J: TRBJ1-1; V: TRBV4-1; D: .; size: .; CDR3: CASSQGVVRGANEAFF; DNA: TGCGCCAGCAGCCAAGGAGTGGTCCGAGGGGCAAATGAAGCTTTCTTT
J: TRBJ2-7; V: TRBV5-1; D: TRBD1; size: once; CDR3: CASSFDRASYEQYF; DNA: TGCGCCAGCAGCTTTGACAGGGCCTCCTACGAGCAGTACTTC
J: TRBJ2-1; V: TRBV7-2; D: TRBD2; size: many; CDR3: CASSLAGGYNEQFF; DNA: TGTGCCAGCAGCTTAGCGGGAGGGTACAATGAGCAGTTCTTC
J: TRBJ1-1; V: TRBV7-8; D: TRBD1; size: .; CDR3: CASSPGQGNTEAFF; DNA: TGTGCCAGCAGCCCGGGACAGGGAAACACTGAAGCTTTCTTT
J: TRBJ2-3; V: TRBV6-1; D: .; size: .; CDR3: CASQTGTTDTQYF; DNA: TGTGCCAGTCAGACGGGGACCACAGATACGCAGTATTTT
J: TRBJ1-2; V: TRBV6-5; D: .; size: .; CDR3: CASSYSALGQYGYTF; DNA: TGTGCCAGCAGTTACTCGGCCCTCGGACAGTATGGCTACACCTTC
J: TRBJ1-6; V: TRBV30; D: TRBD1; size: few; CDR3: CAWTWSGGLSPLHF; DNA: TGTGCCTGGACGTGGTCAGGGGGATTATCACCCCTCCACTTT
J: TRBJ1-2; V: TRBV5-1; D: .; size: .; CDR3: CASSPGTDIYGYTF; DNA: TGCGCCAGCAGCCCGGGAACAGATATCTATGGCTACACCTTC
J: TRBJ2-1; V: TRBV5-6; D: .; size: .; CDR3: CASSGTTRYNEQFF; DNA: TGTGCCAGCAGCGGAACAACTAGGTACAATGAGCAGTTCTTC
J: TRBJ1-6; V: TRBV28; D: .; size: .; CDR3: CASSFDRVINSPLHF; DNA: TGTGCCAGCAGTTTCGACCGGGTCATTAATTCACCCCTCCACTTT
J: TRBJ1-1; V: TRBV2; D: .; size: many; CDR3: CASSYTGLQAFF; DNA: TGTGCCAGCAGCTATACAGGGCTCCAAGCTTTCTTT
J: TRBJ1-2; V: TRBV5-1; D: .; size: .; CDR3: CASSPGGGKSYGYTF; DNA: TGCGCCAGCAGCCCTGGGGGCGGCAAATCCTATGGCTACACCTTC
J: TRBJ2-1; V: TRBV7-2; D: TRBD2; size: .; CDR3: CASSSSAFDPGGRGQFF; DNA: TGTGCCAGCAGCTCGAGCGCCTTTGATCCCGGGGGGAGAGGGCAGTTCTTC
J: TRBJ1-6; V: TRBV5-5; D: .; size: few; CDR3: CASSLMGASNSPLHF; DNA: TGTGCCAGCAGCTTGATGGGGGCATCGAATTCACCCCTCCACTTT
J: TRBJ2-1; V: TRBV28; D: .; size: .; CDR3: CASSHDTGPNEQFF; DNA: TGTGCCAGCAGCCATGATACAGGGCCCAATGAGCAGTTCTTC
J: TRBJ2-6; V: TRBV6-1; D: .; size: .; CDR3: CASSDFAKKYVLTF; DNA: TGTGCCAGCAGTGATTTTGCCAAAAAGTACGTCCTGACTTTC
J: TRBJ1-1; V: TRBV18; D: .; size: .; CDR3: CASSPRGRGTEAFF; DNA: TGTGCCAGCTCACCACGCGGCAGGGGCACTGAAGCTTTCTTT
J: TRBJ1-2; V: TRBV7-2; D: .; size: few; CDR3: CASSLEWTTYGYTF; DNA: TGTGCCAGCAGCTTAGAATGGACAACGTATGGCTACACCTTC
J: TRBJ1-2; V: TRBV7-9; D: .; size: .; CDR3: CASRSLGRLGYGYTF; DNA: TGTGCCAGCAGGAGCCTAGGGCGATTAGGCTATGGCTACACCTTC
J: TRBJ2-1; V: TRBV27; D: .; size: .; CDR3: CASSPGRGKMNEQFF; DNA: TGTGCCAGCAGCCCTGGACGGGGGAAGATGAATGAGCAGTTCTTC
J: TRBJ2-7; V: TRBV14; D: TRBD1; size: .; CDR3: CASSHDGQAHEQYF; DNA: TGTGCCAGCAGCCATGACGGACAGGCCCACGAGCAGTACTTC
J: TRBJ2-1; V: TRBV9; D: .; size: .; CDR3: CASSVEENEQFF; DNA: TGTGCCAGCAGCGTAGAGGAGAATGAGCAGTTCTTC
J: TRBJ2-1; V: TRBV27; D: .; size: .; CDR3: CASSLGHGANNEQFF; DNA: TGTGCCAGCAGTTTAGGACACGGGGCAAACAATGAGCAGTTCTTC
J: TRBJ1-1; V: TRBV30; D: TRBD1; size: .; CDR3: CASGTGKTEAFF; DNA: TGTGCCTCGGGGACAGGGAAAACTGAAGCTTTCTTT
J: TRBJ1-3; V: TRBV2; D: .; size: .; CDR3: CASSPTGITGNTIYF; DNA: TGTGCCAGCAGCCCCACAGGGATCACTGGAAACACCATATATTTT
J: TRBJ1-3; V: TRBV6-1; D: TRBD1; size: .; CDR3: CASSGGQADSGNTIYF; DNA: TGTGCCAGCAGTGGGGGACAGGCGGACTCTGGAAACACCATATATTTT
J: TRBJ2-5; V: TRBV5-1; D: TRBD1; size: few; CDR3: CASSLGDRGETQYF; DNA: TGCGCCAGCAGCTTGGGGGACAGGGGAGAGACCCAGTACTTC
J: TRBJ2-5; V: TRBV5-4; D: TRBD2; size: .; CDR3: CASSLSLLAGKETQYF; DNA: TGTGCCAGCAGCTTGTCCTTGCTAGCGGGGAAAGAGACCCAGTACTTC
J: TRBJ1-6; V: TRBV5-1; D: .; size: few; CDR3: CASSLDSRSYNSPLHF; DNA: TGCGCCAGCAGCTTGGACAGTCGCTCCTATAATTCACCCCTCCACTTT
J: TRBJ2-2; V: TRBV7-7; D: TRBD2; size: many; CDR3: CASSLSPSGGNTGELFF; DNA: TGTGCTAGCAGCTTATCGCCTAGCGGGGGGAACACCGGGGAGCTGTTTTTT
J: TRBJ1-5; V: TRBV7-8; D: .; size: once; CDR3: CASSLDGGVGQPQHF; DNA: TGTGCCAGCAGCTTAGACGGAGGAGTAGGTCAGCCCCAGCATTTT
J: TRBJ1-1; V: TRBV11-2; D: .; size: .; CDR3: CASSLVQVGGGAFF; DNA: TGTGCCAGCAGCTTAGTTCAGGTCGGGGGAGGAGCTTTCTTT
J: TRBJ2-1; V: TRBV19; D: TRBD2; size: .; CDR3: CASSIPGSGGGEQFF; DNA: TGTGCCAGTAGTATACCCGGGAGCGGGGGTGGGGAGCAGTTCTTC
J: TRBJ2-3; V: TRBV5-1; D: .; size: many; CDR3: CASSPRSPVDTQYF; DNA: TGCGCCAGCAGCCCCCGCTCCCCAGTAGATACGCAGTATTTT
J: TRBJ2-3; V: TRBV5-4; D: .; size: .; CDR3: CASSFPYTDTQYF; DNA: TGTGCCAGCAGCTTTCCTTACACAGATACGCAGTATTTT
J: TRBJ2-7; V: TRBV28; D: TRBD1; size: once; CDR3: CASGSPRPRTGVYEQYF; DNA: TGTGCCAGCGGCAGTCCAAGACCTCGGACAGGGGTGTACGAGCAGTACTTC
J: TRBJ2-3; V: TRBV18; D: TRBD1; size: .; CDR3: CASFPGQGRDTQYF; DNA: TGTGCCAGCTTTCCGGGACAGGGACGAGATACGCAGTATTTT
J: TRBJ2-7; V: TRBV14; D: .; size: once; CDR3: CASSQEERLGGEQYF; DNA: TGTGCCAGCAGCCAAGAAGAAAGGCTAGGCGGGGAGCAGTACTTC